Below, 2 T cell receptor beta chains from the same sample are listed, as sequenced in a study of Ad26.COV2.S vaccination and SARS-CoV-2 variants (dated by TCRdb to the early 2020s). Explained via the paper, the treatment or condition label denotes: roughly 18 received Ad26.COV2.S at low or high dose, single or two shots; five or six received placebo; per-sample allocation not given. For vaccine and placebo recipients, the sequenced repertoires came from samples collected on day 63 after the first injection. The library was prepared using the immunoSEQ multiplex PCR assay. In its TCRdb copy, this immuneACCESS table keeps in-frame sequences only and misses some clones. Where compared with another copy, unresolved V genes explain less than half of these, and the others have no known cause. The sample yields hundreds of thousands of clones; around 88% were counted once. The top ten hold approximately 11% of the sample.

Sequences were derived from peripheral blood, sampled in a trial of Ad26.COV2.S vaccine versus placebo. These receptors were collected from a person between 18 and 59 years old who received the Ad26.COV2.S COVID-19 vaccine or a placebo.

The chain employs TRBV19 and TRBJ2-7; D tentatively fits TRBD1 or TRBD2 (6 bases each). The V gene's germline CDR1 is LNHDA and CDR2 SQIVND (reference sequence). V lost 11 bases and J 5 bases, leaving 22 bases between the germline ends. The CDR3 covers 14 residues. This chain's CDR3 is CAANSGDGGNEQYF. CDR3 in DNA: TGTGCCGCTAACTCAGGGGACGGGGGCAACGAGCAGTACTTC.

The genes are TRBV7-9 and TRBJ1-2; the D gene is possibly TRBD1 (6 bases). V was shortened by 3 bases and J by 3 bases, with 17 bases between the two germline ends. The germline V gene encodes CDR1 SEHNR and CDR2 FQNEAQ (reference sequence). This CDR3 is built from 16 residues. The CDR3 reads CASSLGAGIDDYGYTF. As DNA, the CDR3 is TGTGCCAGCAGCTTGGGGGCGGGCATCGACGACTATGGCTACACCTTC.